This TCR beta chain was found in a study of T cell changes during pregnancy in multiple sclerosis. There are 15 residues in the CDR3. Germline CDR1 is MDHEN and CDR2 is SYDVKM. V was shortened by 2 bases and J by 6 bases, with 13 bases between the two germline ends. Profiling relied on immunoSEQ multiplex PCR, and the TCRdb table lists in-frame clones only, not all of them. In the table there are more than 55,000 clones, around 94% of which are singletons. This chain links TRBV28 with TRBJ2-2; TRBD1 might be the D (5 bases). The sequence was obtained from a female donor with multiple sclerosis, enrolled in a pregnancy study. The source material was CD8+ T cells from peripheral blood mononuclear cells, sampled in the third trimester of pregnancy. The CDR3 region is CASSLAAGMAGELFF. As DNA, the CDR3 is TGTGCCAGCAGTTTAGCGGCAGGGATGGCCGGGGAGCTGTTTTTT.